What follows are 22 T cell receptor beta chains derived from one specimen sequenced in a study of cytomegalovirus exposure and HLA in healthy donors. A multiplex PCR was run with 60 Vbeta primers and 13 Jbeta primers. Some clones are missing from TCRdb's copy, which holds only in-frame ones; the method was immunoSEQ multiplex PCR. Here the sample spans some 76,000 clones, around four fifths being singletons. The sequenced sample consisted of PBMCs. These receptors originate from a woman aged 40 to 49 in good health and CMV-seropositive.

This chain connects TRBV6-4 to TRBJ1-6, with 9 bases fitting TRBD1. Trimming removed 6 bases from V and 7 bases from J; junction bases left unmatched: 7. The length of the CDR3 is 15 residues. Germline CDR1 MRHNA, CDR2 SNTAGT. As DNA, the CDR3 is TGTGCCAGCAGACAAACAGGGGGCGAAAATTCACCCCTCCACTTT. It codes for CASRQTGGENSPLHF.

The CDR3 region is CASSLGEGREKLFF. The CDR3 DNA follows: TGTGCCAGCAGCTTAGGGGAAGGGAGAGAAAAACTGTTTTTT. This chain uses TRBV7-8 with TRBJ1-4; D not resolved. Trimming took 1 base from V and 8 from J, leaving 11 bases between them. CDR1 and CDR2 from the germline V gene are SGHVS and FQNEAQ. The CDR3 length is 14 residues.

This chain uses TRBV7-2 with TRBJ2-1; 10 bases match TRBD2. Germline CDR1 SGHTA, CDR2 FQGNSA. The CDR3 length is 16 residues. Losses at the gene ends were 5 bases for V and 7 bases for J; bases not matched to a gene: 11. Here the CDR3 DNA reads TGTGCCAGCAGCCTGAGCGGGGGGGCTCCGGGGAATGAGCAGTTCTTC. Protein: CASSLSGGAPGNEQFF.

The chain couples TRBV6-5 to TRBJ2-7; 7 positions agree with TRBD2. Germline V CDR1 and CDR2: MNHEY, SVGAGI. The CDR3 is 13 residues long. Trimming cost V 6 bases and J 2 bases; bases outside gene matches: 4. The CDR3 region has the DNA TGTGCCAGCAGGCCAGGGACTACCTACGAGCAGTACTTC. Translation gives CASRPGTTYEQYF.

The chain has TRBV28 and TRBJ1-6; 8 nucleotides line up with TRBD1. The V gene end was trimmed by 7 bases and the J gene end by 10 bases; junction bases not matched to a gene: 3. Germline values: CDR1 MDHEN, CDR2 SYDVKM. CDR3 size: 12 residues. The CDR3 region has the DNA TGTGCCAGCAATACAGGGGGGTCACCCCTCCACTTT. This codes for CASNTGGSPLHF.

The V and J genes are TRBV21-1 and TRBJ1-1; the table's D call, TRBD1, was not checked against the DNA. TRBV21-1 is marked as a pseudogene. The CDR3 has 15 amino acids. The CDR3 DNA sequence: TGTGCCAGCAGCAAATACCAGGCCGAGAACACTGAAGCTTTCTTT. Translating it yields CASSKYQAENTEAFF.

CDR3: CASSSIPQYEAFF. In DNA form, the CDR3 reads TGTGCCAGCAGCTCGATACCGCAGTATGAAGCTTTCTTT. The V call is TRBV7-9, the J call TRBJ1-1; D gene uncertain. The CDR3 is made up of 13 amino acids. CDR1 is SEHNR and CDR2 is FQNEAQ in the germline V gene (reference sequence). With 4 bases removed from V and 7 bases from J, the gap between germline ends came to 13 bases.

This clone was seen a few times. This sequence joins TRBV25-1 and TRBJ1-2; 8 positions match TRBD1. This CDR3 is built from 14 residues. Germline CDR1 MGHDK, CDR2 SYGVNS. With 2 bases clipped from V and 5 bases from J, the junction kept 4 bases outside the gene matches. DNA for the CDR3: TGTGCCAGCAGTGAAGGGACAGGTCCATATGGCTACACCTTC. Translation gives CASSEGTGPYGYTF.

On this clone itself: One end of the junction varies from germline; a read error may be responsible. The genes are TRBV7-9 and TRBJ2-7; D unresolved. The germline gives CDR1 SEHNR, CDR2 FQNEAQ (reference sequence). This CDR3 is built from 11 residues. CDR3 residues: CSSSLDREQYF. The CDR3 DNA reads TGTTCCAGCAGCTTAGATCGGGAGCAGTACTTC.

The chain couples TRBV29-1 to TRBJ2-5, with 7 bases identical to TRBD1. Unmatched junction bases numbered 4, after V lost 7 bases and J lost 5 bases. Germline loops: CDR1 SQVTM, CDR2 ANQGSEA. The CDR3 runs 11 residues. CDR3 nucleotides: TGCAGCGCCACGACAGGGGAGACCCAGTACTTC. Translated: CSATTGETQYF. The variable domain in full, completed from reference TRBV29-1 and TRBJ2-5, reads SAVISQKPSRDICQRGTSLTIQCQVDSQVTMMFWYRQQPGQSLTLIATANQGSEATYESGFVIDKFPISRPNLTFSTLTVSNMSPEDSSIYLCSATTGETQYFGPGTRLLVL.

V usage is TRBV7-2 and J usage is TRBJ2-2; 9 positions match TRBD1. In germline, CDR1 is SGHTA, CDR2 FQGNSA. Trimming at V came to 6 bases and at J to 0 bases, leaving 5 bases not matched to a gene. This CDR3 comprises 16 residues. The CDR3 loop is CASRGTGWPNTGELFF. DNA of the CDR3: TGTGCCAGCAGGGGGACAGGGTGGCCGAACACCGGGGAGCTGTTTTTT.

This chain connects TRBV5-1 to TRBJ2-7; 7 nucleotides line up with TRBD1. V shed 4 bases, J shed 2 bases, and the junction held 6 bases outside the gene matches. Germline V gene data show CDR1 as SGHRS and CDR2 as YFSETQ. The CDR3 totals 14 residues. As DNA, the CDR3 is TGCGCCAGCAGCGGCCGGGACAGTACCTACGAGCAGTACTTC. Residues: CASSGRDSTYEQYF.

The rearrangement uses TRBV18 and TRBJ1-1; 9 bases line up with TRBD1. There are 15 residues in the CDR3. Germline loops: CDR1 KGHSH, CDR2 LQKENI. V trimming: 4 bases; J trimming: 4 bases; junction bases outside the gene matches: 7. Here the CDR3 DNA reads TGTGCCAGCTCACTCGGGACAGGGTTTGGCACTGAAGCTTTCTTT. Translating gives CASSLGTGFGTEAFF.

The rearrangement links TRBV19 to TRBJ1-5; the match to TRBD1 covers 10 bases. The ends lost 4 bases at V and 6 bases at J; junction bases unmatched: 6. The CDR3 loop spans 15 amino acids. Germline-derived CDR1 and CDR2 are LNHDA and SQIVND (reference sequence). In DNA, the CDR3 is TGTGCCAGTAGTACCGGGGACAGGGGTATTCAGCCCCAGCATTTT. It codes for CASSTGDRGIQPQHF. Full variable domain (rest looked up from reference TRBV19 and TRBJ1-5): DGGITQSPKYLFRKEGQNVTLSCEQNLNHDAMYWYRQDPGQGLRLIYYSQIVNDFQKGDIAEGYSVSREKKESFPLTVTSAQKNPTAFYLCASSTGDRGIQPQHFGDGTRLSIL.

The chain recombines TRBV7-9 with TRBJ2-5; 11 bases map to TRBD1. Germline CDR1 is SEHNR and CDR2 is FQNEAQ (reference sequence). The CDR3 runs 15 residues. After removal of 5 bases from V and 6 bases from J, the junction contained 8 bases not matched to a gene. CDR3 nucleotides: TGTGCCAGCAGCCGGTGGACAGGGGGCCTGAAGACCCAGTACTTC. Residues: CASSRWTGGLKTQYF.

The rearrangement joins TRBV28 to TRBJ2-7, with 7 bases fitting TRBD1. V shed 5 bases and J 0 bases; nucleotides not matched to a gene: 7. The CDR3 has 15 residues. Germline lookup yields CDR1 MDHEN and CDR2 SYDVKM. Here the CDR3 DNA reads TGTGCCAGCAGTGTGCCGGGACAGAGCTCCTACGAGCAGTACTTC. Its translation: CASSVPGQSSYEQYF.

This clone is a singleton in its sample. The chain uses TRBV20-1 and TRBJ1-1; tentatively, D is TRBD1 (6 bases). This CDR3 has 9 amino acids. CDR1 is DFQATT and CDR2 is SNEGSKA in the germline V gene (reference sequence). Here the CDR3 DNA reads TGCAGGGCGACAGGTGAAGCTTTCTTT. It codes for CRATGEAFF.

In this sample, this clone turned up a few times. The chain has TRBV10-3 and TRBJ2-2; 7 bases align to TRBD1. This CDR3 contains 16 residues. Per germline, CDR1 ENHRY and CDR2 SYGVKD. The ends lost 0 bases at V and 7 bases at J; junction bases unmatched: 8. CDR3 sequence (DNA): TGTGCCATCAGTGAGTCTGAGGACAGGTCAGGCGGGGAGCTGTTTTTT. This sequence encodes CAISESEDRSGGELFF.

V gene TRBV5-8 combines with J gene TRBJ2-2; 10 bases are a match to TRBD2. Looked up from germline, CDR1 is SGHTS and CDR2 is YDEGEE. This CDR3 region has 15 residues. V shed 4 bases and J 3 bases; nucleotides not matched to a gene: 3. The CDR3 region is CASSASGGYTGELFF. The CDR3 region has the DNA TGTGCCAGCAGCGCTAGCGGGGGATACACCGGGGAGCTGTTTTTT.

The chain carries TRBV5-5 and TRBJ1-5, with TRBD1 identical over 7 bases. The V segment lost 3 bases and the J segment 4 bases; nucleotides outside the gene matches: 4. The CDR3 has 14 residues. Germline V gene data show CDR1 as SGHKS and CDR2 as YYEKEE (reference sequence). The CDR3 region is CASSYRDSNQPQHF. The CDR3 nucleotides read TGTGCCAGCAGCTACCGGGACAGTAATCAGCCCCAGCATTTT. The variable domain in full, with the rest retrieved from reference TRBV5-5 and TRBJ1-5, is DAGVTQSPTHLIKTRGQQVTLRCSPISGHKSVSWYQQVLGQGPQFIFQYYEKEERGRGNFPDRFSARQFPNYSSELNVNALLLGDSALYLCASSYRDSNQPQHFGDGTRLSIL.

The chain combines TRBV2 with TRBJ1-5; D possibly corresponds to TRBD1 (6 bases). V lost 3 bases to trimming and J lost 6 bases, with 12 bases between them. Germline V lookup: CDR1 SNHLY, CDR2 FYNNEI. CDR3 length: 14 amino acids. This chain's CDR3 is CASSEDAGAQPQHF. CDR3 in DNA: TGTGCCAGCAGTGAGGATGCAGGGGCTCAGCCCCAGCATTTT.

Notes on this clone: Within the sample, other DNA sequences also encode this same CDR3. The V and J genes are TRBV19 and TRBJ1-5, with a tentative D call TRBD1 (5 bases). Trimming cost V 3 bases and J 5 bases, with 14 bases left between them. Per the germline V gene, CDR1 is LNHDA and CDR2 is SQIVND (reference sequence). The CDR3 length is 15 residues. The CDR3 reads CASSISQGSHQPQHF. CDR3 in DNA: TGTGCCAGTAGTATCTCCCAGGGTTCCCATCAGCCCCAGCATTTT.